A single sample is the source of the 29 T cell receptor beta chains below, sequenced in a study of T cell repertoires in cytomegalovirus infection. TCRdb reprocessed the reads via MiXCR and lists one record per CDR3 protein. Found here are approximately 630,000 distinct CDR3 sequences, approximately 25% of them singletons; the top ten hold 7% to 9%. The sequencing sample was made of CD8+ T cells from PBMCs. Receptors were obtained from a human donor in good health (CMV status not recorded). Some clones in this sample may be carry-over from other donors' samples.

This clonotype has only a few counts. The chain links TRBV29-1 to TRBJ2-5; D gene uncertain. The CDR3 contains 13 residues. Per the germline V gene, CDR1 is SQVTM and CDR2 is ANQGSEA. The V and J ends lost 3 bases and 2 bases respectively, with 10 bases between them. CDR3 coding DNA: TGCAGCGTTGATTTCGATATACAAGAGACCCAGTACTTC. Protein sequence: CSVDFDIQETQYF.

This rearrangement joins TRBV20-1 to TRBJ2-6, with unresolved D. CDR3 length: 16 residues. Germline assignment: CDR1 DFQATT and CDR2 SNEGSKA (reference sequence). The ends were cut back, 6 bases at V and 0 bases at J, with 15 bases in the middle. CDR3 sequence: CSATNRVSSGANVLTF. Written as DNA, the CDR3 is TGCAGTGCCACCAATAGGGTGAGCTCTGGGGCCAACGTCCTGACTTTC.

J is TRBJ2-3 and V is TRBV6-5; the match to TRBD2 covers 15 bases. The germline V gene has CDR1 MNHEY and CDR2 SVGAGI. The V segment lost 5 bases and the J segment 2 bases; nucleotides outside the gene matches: 8. The CDR3 consists of 18 residues. The CDR3 region is CASSNPGLAGGPTDTQYF. Written as DNA, the CDR3 is TGTGCCAGCAGTAACCCGGGACTAGCGGGGGGCCCCACAGATACGCAGTATTTT.

This clonotype was observed a handful of times. V is TRBV27 and J is TRBJ2-3, with 9 nucleotides matching TRBD2. The germline V gene encodes CDR1 MNHEY and CDR2 SMNVEV (reference sequence). The CDR3 length is 18 residues. V lost 0 bases and J lost 0; bases outside the gene matches: 7. For the CDR3, the DNA is TGTGCCAGCAGTTTATCGATAAGAACTAGCGGGAGCACAGATACGCAGTATTTT. Its translation: CASSLSIRTSGSTDTQYF.

Comments on this clonotype: A much more abundant neighbour one base away suggests this may be a read error. Because the CDR3 is missing its conserved closing phenylalanine or tryptophan, this is likely a read error. The chain couples TRBV7-2 to TRBJ2-3; 7 bases line up with TRBD1. The CDR3 runs 14 residues. Germline loops: CDR1 SGHTA, CDR2 FQGNSA. J lost 2 bases, V lost 5 bases, and 4 bases had no gene match. The CDR3 coding sequence is TGTGCCAGCAGCATGGGACAGACCACAGATACGCAGTATTAT. Encoded protein: CASSMGQTTDTQYY.

This chain joins TRBV7-9 and TRBJ1-3, with D unresolved. V gave up 8 bases and J gave up 0 bases, with 14 bases separating them. The length of the CDR3 is 15 residues. Germline assignment: CDR1 SEHNR and CDR2 FQNEAQ (reference sequence). The CDR3 nucleotides read TGTGCCAGCTCCCCCCCGCCGGCCTCTGGAAACACCATATATTTT. Protein product: CASSPPPASGNTIYF.

This clonotype was seen only a few times. The CDR3 nucleotides read TGCAGCGTCCGGGACAGGAGCTCTGGAAACACCATATATTTT. This translates into CSVRDRSSGNTIYF. This chain joins TRBV29-1 and TRBJ1-3; the match to TRBD1 covers 8 bases. The germline CDR1 and CDR2 sequences are SQVTM and ANQGSEA. The CDR3 runs 14 residues. V shed 6 bases, J shed 0 bases, and the junction held 4 bases outside the gene matches.

This clonotype was found a few times. This chain joins TRBV5-5 and TRBJ1-4, with D possibly matching TRBD1 (6 bases). Looked up from germline, CDR1 is SGHKS and CDR2 is YYEKEE (reference sequence). The CDR3 is 17 residues long. The germline V and J ends were trimmed by 0 bases and 0 bases, with 12 bases remaining between them. The CDR3 nucleotides read TGTGCCAGCAGCTTGGTCTTGGCAGGGGCAACTAATGAAAAACTGTTTTTT. Its protein product is CASSLVLAGATNEKLFF.

The chain is built from TRBV6-5 and TRBJ2-3; no firm D call. Trimming pared 6 bases from V and 0 bases from J, leaving 19 bases between. Per germline, CDR1 MNHEY and CDR2 SVGAGI. The CDR3 has 17 amino acids. The CDR3 spells CASRHGVSGPSTDTQYF. CDR3 nucleotide sequence: TGTGCCAGCAGACACGGCGTCTCCGGGCCGAGCACAGATACGCAGTATTTT.

This clonotype has a single count. This may arise from a read error, as a much more abundant clone is one base away. The genes are TRBV7-2 and TRBJ2-1; no clear D gene. The V end lost 6 bases, the J end lost 5 bases, and 8 bases lay between the germline ends. Germline CDR1 is SGHTA and CDR2 is FQGNSA. The CDR3 has 12 residues. The CDR3 DNA is TGTGCCAGCAGTCACCGGGACAATGAGCAGTTCTTC. Protein product: CASSHRDNEQFF.

The chain combines TRBV7-2 with TRBJ2-3; D perhaps matches TRBD1 (6 bases). There are 18 residues in the CDR3. V was shortened by 5 bases and J by 0 bases, with 21 bases between the two germline ends. CDR1 is SGHTA and CDR2 is FQGNSA in the germline V gene. The CDR3 bases are TGTGCCAGCAGCAAGGGGGAGCAGCTTTATACTAGCACAGATACGCAGTATTTT. This sequence encodes CASSKGEQLYTSTDTQYF.

The V call is TRBV4-1, the J call TRBJ2-7; D gene uncertain. The CDR3 spans 13 residues. Per germline, CDR1 MGHRA and CDR2 YSYEKL. Trimming cost V 5 bases and J 7 bases, with 15 bases left between them. CDR3 sequence: CASSTSPWKEQYV. The CDR3 DNA is TGCGCCAGCAGCACGTCGCCCTGGAAGGAGCAGTACGTC.

The chain employs TRBV20-1 and TRBJ2-1, with D possibly being TRBD1 or TRBD2 (6 bases each). The CDR3 has 16 residues. V was clipped by 3 bases and J by 3 bases, with 18 bases between them. Germline lookup yields CDR1 DFQATT and CDR2 SNEGSKA (reference sequence). CDR3 DNA: TGCAGTGCTAGTGGTTCCAGAGGGGGGCTCTACAATGAGCAGTTCTTC. Translation gives CSASGSRGGLYNEQFF.

The J gene is TRBJ1-1, the V gene TRBV14, with D possibly being TRBD1 (6 bases). Germline V lookup: CDR1 SGHDN, CDR2 FVKESK. Trimming took 5 bases from V and 2 from J, leaving 15 bases between them. The CDR3 extends over 15 amino acids. For the CDR3, the DNA is TGTGCCAGCAGCTTATTCAGGGGACCTAACACTGAAGCTTTCTTT. This gives the protein CASSLFRGPNTEAFF. Drawing the rest from reference TRBV14 and TRBJ1-1, the complete variable domain is EAGVTQFPSHSVIEKGQTVTLRCDPISGHDNLYWYRRVMGKEIKFLLHFVKESKQDESGMPNNRFLAERTGGTYSTLKVQPAELEDSGVYFCASSLFRGPNTEAFFGQGTRLTVV.

This clonotype was detected only a few times. The chain is built from TRBV20-1 and TRBJ2-7; 7 bases match TRBD1. Germline V CDR1 and CDR2: DFQATT, SNEGSKA (reference sequence). Trimming at V came to 0 bases and at J to 5 bases, leaving 4 bases not matched to a gene. The CDR3 runs 13 residues. The CDR3 nucleotides read TGCAGTGCTAGAGAGTTAGGGGGCAACGAGCAGTACGTC. This translates into CSARELGGNEQYV.

The rearrangement links TRBV29-1 to TRBJ1-1; 8 bases are a match to TRBD1. Trimming removed 0 bases from V and 1 base from J; junction bases left unmatched: 4. Germline CDR1 SQVTM, CDR2 ANQGSEA. The CDR3 contains 15 residues. Here the CDR3 reads CSVEEDRETNTEAFF. CDR3 nucleotides: TGCAGCGTTGAAGAGGACAGGGAGACGAACACTGAAGCTTTCTTT.

This rearrangement joins TRBV7-3 to TRBJ2-3, with TRBD2 matching over 10 bases. V dropped 4 bases and J dropped 3; count of bases not matched to a gene: 7. Per germline, CDR1 SGHTA and CDR2 FQGTGA. The length of the CDR3 is 16 residues. The CDR3 region is CASSSPSGGATDTQYF. The CDR3, as DNA: TGTGCCAGCAGCTCCCCCAGCGGGGGGGCTACAGATACGCAGTATTTT.

At least ten counts were recorded for this clonotype. The chain carries TRBV7-6 and TRBJ1-1, with 7 bases matching TRBD1. V lost 2 bases, J lost 3 bases, and 9 bases stayed unmatched. The germline gives CDR1 SGHVS, CDR2 FNYEAQ. This CDR3 contains 16 residues. The CDR3 sequence is CASSLRNTGEDTEAFF. DNA of the CDR3: TGTGCCAGCAGCTTACGAAATACAGGGGAGGACACTGAAGCTTTCTTT.

Worth noting for this clonotype: Germline and junction disagree at one end, which may indicate a read error. The genes are TRBV7-8 and TRBJ2-3; tentatively, D is TRBD2 (6 bases). There are 15 residues in the CDR3. The V gene's germline CDR1 is SGHVS and CDR2 FQNEAQ. CDR3 in amino acids: CVSSLLAGYTDTQYF. The CDR3 nucleotides are TGTGTCAGCAGCTTATTGGCGGGGTACACAGATACGCAGTATTTT.

The CDR3 is CASSSSRENTEAFF. CDR3 nucleotide sequence: TGTGCCAGCAGCTCCTCCCGGGAGAACACTGAAGCTTTCTTT. The chain recombines TRBV11-1 with TRBJ1-1; D remains unclear. The V and J ends lost 4 bases and 1 base respectively, with 10 bases between them. This CDR3 region has 14 residues. Per the germline V gene, CDR1 is SGHAT and CDR2 is FQDESV (reference sequence).

This clonotype was observed many times. The chain employs TRBV7-2 and TRBJ2-1; TRBD1 might be the D (7 bases). Germline assignment: CDR1 SGHTA and CDR2 FQGNSA. Deletions cut 5 bases from V and 4 bases from J, with 21 bases between. The CDR3 has 17 amino acids. In DNA, the CDR3 is TGTGCCAGCAGCCAAACATCTTTGACAGGGAGGTACAATGAGCAGTTCTTC. This sequence encodes CASSQTSLTGRYNEQFF. Variable domain in full (rest from reference TRBV7-2 and TRBJ2-1): GAGVSQSPSNKVTEKGKDVELRCDPISGHTALYWYRQSLGQGLEFLIYFQGNSAPDKSGLPSDRFSAERTGGSVSTLTIQRTQQEDSAVYLCASSQTSLTGRYNEQFFGPGTRLTVL.

The chain recombines TRBV6-2 or TRBV6-3 with TRBJ1-1; D is undetermined. The CDR3 has 14 amino acids. Deletions cut 2 bases from V and 5 bases from J, with 12 bases between. CDR1 MNHEY and CDR2 SVGEGT come from the germline V gene. The CDR3 DNA sequence: TGTGCCAGCAGTTACCACCAGTCGGGGACTGAAGCTTTCTTT. Protein sequence: CASSYHQSGTEAFF.

The chain links TRBV9 to TRBJ2-2; TRBD1 agrees at 11 bases. Germline CDR1 and CDR2: SGDLS and YYNGEE. The CDR3 is 19 amino acids. The trim removed 4 bases at V and 2 bases at J, leaving 13 bases unmatched. CDR3: CASSWRTGGFSSNTGELFF. CDR3 DNA sequence: TGTGCCAGCAGCTGGCGGACAGGGGGCTTTTCGTCTAACACCGGGGAGCTGTTTTTT.

The chain uses TRBV20-1 and TRBJ1-1, with TRBD1 as a possible D gene (5 bases). This CDR3 has 15 amino acids. Germline V gene lookup returns CDR1 DFQATT and CDR2 SNEGSKA (reference sequence). V lost 3 bases to trimming and J lost 1 base, with 15 bases between them. DNA for the CDR3: TGCAGTGCTAGCTGGGGGGTAAGGGGGAACACTGAAGCTTTCTTT. Protein sequence: CSASWGVRGNTEAFF.

The table lists this clonotype with a few counts. This rearrangement joins TRBV28 to TRBJ1-1; TRBD1 is a possible D gene (6 bases). Germline-derived CDR1 and CDR2 are MDHEN and SYDVKM. The CDR3 has 14 amino acids. Trimming cost V 7 bases and J 1 base, with 13 bases left between them. The CDR3 DNA is TGTGCCAGCATTCTACAGGGCGGGAACACTGAAGCTTTCTTT. Amino acid sequence: CASILQGGNTEAFF.

This chain links TRBV6-8 with TRBJ2-5; 11 bases map to TRBD2. V was clipped by 6 bases and J by 2 bases; unmatched bases: 5. The CDR3 loop spans 15 amino acids. Germline assignment: CDR1 MNHGY and CDR2 SAAAGT. In DNA, the CDR3 is TGTGCCAGCAGAAGAACTAGCGGGAGACAAGAGACCCAGTACTTC. It yields the protein CASRRTSGRQETQYF.

The chain joins TRBV7-6 to TRBJ2-7; TRBD1 agrees at 9 bases. CDR3 size: 15 residues. V lost 5 bases and J lost 3; bases outside the gene matches: 8. The germline CDR1 and CDR2 sequences are SGHVS and FNYEAQ. The CDR3 is CASSTGGSDFYEQYF. The DNA of the CDR3 is TGTGCCAGCAGCACAGGGGGCTCGGACTTCTACGAGCAGTACTTC.

The V call is TRBV27, the J call TRBJ2-1; D perhaps matches TRBD2 (7 bases). CDR1 is MNHEY, CDR2 SMNVEV, per germline (reference sequence). Trimming shortened V by 8 bases and J by 3 bases, and 17 bases separated the two germline ends. This CDR3 has 15 amino acids. The CDR3 sequence is CASSLGGAVYNEQFF. For the CDR3, the DNA is TGTGCCAGCTCCCTAGGGGGGGCGGTCTACAATGAGCAGTTCTTC.

Of note for this clonotype: One end of the junction fails to match germline, which may point to a read error. The CDR3 bases are TGTACCAGCAGCCCGACAGGCCAGAACATTGAAGCTTTCTTT. Its protein is CTSSPTGQNIEAFF. This chain joins TRBV28 and TRBJ1-1; the D gene is possibly TRBD1 (6 bases). Germline CDR1 is MDHEN and CDR2 is SYDVKM. The CDR3 spans 14 residues.